This T cell receptor beta chain is from a study of blood T cell repertoires in COVID-19. As for the study in general: Collection of acute and convalescent COVID-19 samples took place in the United States, Italy and Spain.

J was trimmed by 0 bases and V by 0 bases; bases with no gene match: 3. Germline V CDR1 and CDR2: SGDLS, YYNGEE. This CDR3 comprises 16 residues. Profiled with immunoSEQ multiplex PCR; TCRdb holds only in-frame clones, not every one. The sample lists about 240,000 clones; over 80% were seen once. Sequenced material: peripheral blood. The sequence came from a man aged 30-40 years who had recovered from COVID-19. The chain has TRBV9 and TRBJ1-3, with TRBD1 matching over 7 bases. CDR3: CASSVGTGISGNTIYF. DNA for the CDR3: TGTGCCAGCAGCGTAGGGACAGGAATCTCTGGAAACACCATATATTTT.